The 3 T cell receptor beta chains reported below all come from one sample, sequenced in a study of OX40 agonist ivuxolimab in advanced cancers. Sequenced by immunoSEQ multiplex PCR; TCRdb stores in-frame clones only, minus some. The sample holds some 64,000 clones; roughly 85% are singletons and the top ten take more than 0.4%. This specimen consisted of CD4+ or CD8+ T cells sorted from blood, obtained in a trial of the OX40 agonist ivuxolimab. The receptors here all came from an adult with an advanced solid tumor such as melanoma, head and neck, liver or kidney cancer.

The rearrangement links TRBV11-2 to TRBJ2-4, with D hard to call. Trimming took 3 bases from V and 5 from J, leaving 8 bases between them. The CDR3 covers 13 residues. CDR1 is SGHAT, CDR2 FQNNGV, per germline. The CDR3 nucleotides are TGTGCCAGCAGCTTCCAACACGAAAACATTCAGTACTTC. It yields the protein CASSFQHENIQYF.

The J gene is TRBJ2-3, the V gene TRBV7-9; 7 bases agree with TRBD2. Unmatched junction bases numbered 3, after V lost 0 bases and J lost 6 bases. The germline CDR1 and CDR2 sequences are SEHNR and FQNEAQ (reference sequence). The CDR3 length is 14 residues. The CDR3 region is CASSLAGGTDTQYF. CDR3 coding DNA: TGTGCCAGCAGCTTAGCGGGAGGGACGGATACGCAGTATTTT.

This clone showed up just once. CDR3 region: CASSLEPGTNEQFF. In nucleotides, the CDR3 is TGTGCCAGCAGCTTAGAGCCGGGAACTAATGAGCAGTTCTTC. V usage is TRBV13 and J usage is TRBJ2-1; TRBD2 is a possible D gene (5 bases). CDR1 and CDR2 from the germline V gene are PRHDT and FYEKMQ (reference sequence). This CDR3 is 14 amino acids long. Trimming stripped 1 base from V and 7 bases from J, with 11 bases between. Variable domain in full (rest from reference TRBV13 and TRBJ2-1): AAGVIQSPRHLIKEKRETATLKCYPIPRHDTVYWYQQGPGQDPQFLISFYEKMQSDKGSIPDRFSAQQFSDYHSELNMSSLELGDSALYFCASSLEPGTNEQFFGPGTRLTVL.